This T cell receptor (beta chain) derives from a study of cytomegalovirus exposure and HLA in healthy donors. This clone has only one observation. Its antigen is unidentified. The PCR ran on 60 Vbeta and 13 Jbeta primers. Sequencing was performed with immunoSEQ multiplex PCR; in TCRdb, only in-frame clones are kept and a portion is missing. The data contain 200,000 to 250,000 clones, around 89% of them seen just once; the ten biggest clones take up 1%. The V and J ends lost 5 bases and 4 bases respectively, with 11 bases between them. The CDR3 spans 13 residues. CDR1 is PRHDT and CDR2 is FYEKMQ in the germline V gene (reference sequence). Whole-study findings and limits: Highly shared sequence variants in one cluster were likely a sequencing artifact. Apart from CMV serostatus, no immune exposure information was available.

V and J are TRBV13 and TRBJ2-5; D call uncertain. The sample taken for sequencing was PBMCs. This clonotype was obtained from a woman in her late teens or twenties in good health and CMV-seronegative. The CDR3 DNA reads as TGTGCCAGCAGCCACCAGCGAGGAGAGACCCAGTACTTC. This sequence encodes CASSHQRGETQYF.